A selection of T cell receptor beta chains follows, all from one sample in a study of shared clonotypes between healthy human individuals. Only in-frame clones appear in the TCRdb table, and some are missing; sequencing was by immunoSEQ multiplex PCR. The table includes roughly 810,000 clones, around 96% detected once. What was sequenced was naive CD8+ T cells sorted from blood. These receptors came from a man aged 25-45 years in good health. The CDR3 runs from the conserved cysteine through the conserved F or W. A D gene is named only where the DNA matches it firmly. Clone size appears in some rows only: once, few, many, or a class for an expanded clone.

CDR3aa: CATSASGAYEQYF; CDR3nt: TGTGCCACCAGCGCTAGCGGAGCCTACGAGCAGTACTTC; v_gene: TRBV15; j_gene: TRBJ2-7; abundance: .; d_gene: TRBD2
CDR3aa: CASSLARASQPQHF; CDR3nt: TGTGCCAGCTCCTTAGCCAGGGCGAGTCAGCCCCAGCATTTT; v_gene: TRBV27; j_gene: TRBJ1-5; abundance: .; d_gene: .
CDR3aa: CASSPSPQGADTQYF; CDR3nt: TGTGCCAGCAGCCCTAGCCCCCAGGGGGCAGATACGCAGTATTTT; v_gene: TRBV7-8; j_gene: TRBJ2-3; abundance: once; d_gene: TRBD1
CDR3aa: CASSLVASGGTDTQYF; CDR3nt: TGTGCCAGCAGCTTAGTTGCTAGCGGTGGCACAGATACGCAGTATTTT; v_gene: TRBV7-2; j_gene: TRBJ2-3; abundance: .; d_gene: TRBD2
CDR3aa: CASSNLAGHTDTQYF; CDR3nt: TGTGCCAGCAGTAATCTAGCGGGACACACAGATACGCAGTATTTT; v_gene: TRBV6-5; j_gene: TRBJ2-3; abundance: .; d_gene: TRBD2
CDR3aa: CASSEQPNQPQHF; CDR3nt: TGTGCCAGCAGTGAACAGCCTAATCAGCCCCAGCATTTT; v_gene: TRBV6-4; j_gene: TRBJ1-5; abundance: .; d_gene: .
CDR3aa: CASSWDRDPEAFF; CDR3nt: TGTGCCAGCAGCTGGGACAGGGATCCTGAAGCTTTCTTT; v_gene: TRBV5-6; j_gene: TRBJ1-1; abundance: .; d_gene: TRBD1
CDR3aa: CASRPGTSGSREQFF; CDR3nt: TGTGCCAGCAGGCCAGGGACTAGCGGGAGCCGGGAGCAGTTCTTC; v_gene: TRBV27; j_gene: TRBJ2-1; abundance: once; d_gene: TRBD2
CDR3aa: CASRRPGDRGEYF; CDR3nt: TGCGCCAGCAGACGCCCCGGAGACAGGGGCGAGTACTTC; v_gene: TRBV5-1; j_gene: TRBJ2-4; abundance: once; d_gene: TRBD1
CDR3aa: CASSPLTSGKLDTQYF; CDR3nt: TGTGCCAGCAGCCCATTGACTAGCGGGAAGTTAGATACGCAGTATTTT; v_gene: TRBV7-8; j_gene: TRBJ2-3; abundance: .; d_gene: TRBD2
CDR3aa: CASSSLDRTGELFF; CDR3nt: TGTGCCAGCAGCTCGCTGGACCGTACCGGGGAGCTGTTTTTT; v_gene: TRBV7-9; j_gene: TRBJ2-2; abundance: .; d_gene: .
CDR3aa: CAWTLPGSSYEQYF; CDR3nt: TGTGCCTGGACCCTGCCAGGTAGCTCCTACGAGCAGTACTTC; v_gene: TRBV30; j_gene: TRBJ2-7; abundance: .; d_gene: .
CDR3aa: CASSYDSFSTDTQYF; CDR3nt: TGCGCCAGCAGCTATGACTCTTTTAGCACAGATACGCAGTATTTT; v_gene: TRBV5-1; j_gene: TRBJ2-3; abundance: .; d_gene: .
CDR3aa: CASSLEAVNQPQHF; CDR3nt: TGTGCCAGCAGTTTAGAGGCCGTGAATCAGCCCCAGCATTTT; v_gene: TRBV28; j_gene: TRBJ1-5; abundance: .; d_gene: .
CDR3aa: CASSYAGANEQFF; CDR3nt: TGTGCCAGCAGTTACGCGGGAGCCAATGAGCAGTTCTTC; v_gene: TRBV6-5; j_gene: TRBJ2-1; abundance: once; d_gene: TRBD2
CDR3aa: CASSQELYNEQFF; CDR3nt: TGCGCCAGCAGCCAAGAGTTGTACAATGAGCAGTTCTTC; v_gene: TRBV4-1; j_gene: TRBJ2-1; abundance: .; d_gene: .
CDR3aa: CASSYGVAVTDTQYF; CDR3nt: TGTGCCAGCAGTTACGGGGTAGCGGTCACAGATACGCAGTATTTT; v_gene: TRBV6-6; j_gene: TRBJ2-3; abundance: .; d_gene: .
CDR3aa: CASKRKSPGDSYEQYF; CDR3nt: TGTGCCAGTAAACGAAAATCCCCGGGAGATTCGTACGAGCAGTACTTC; v_gene: TRBV5-5; j_gene: TRBJ2-7; abundance: .; d_gene: .
CDR3aa: CATAAKQGPNEQFF; CDR3nt: TGTGCCACCGCAGCTAAACAGGGTCCAAATGAGCAGTTCTTC; v_gene: TRBV6-5; j_gene: TRBJ2-1; abundance: .; d_gene: .
CDR3aa: CASSYSTQDQPQHF; CDR3nt: TGTGCCAGCAGTTACTCGACCCAGGACCAGCCCCAGCATTTT; v_gene: TRBV6-5; j_gene: TRBJ1-5; abundance: .; d_gene: .
CDR3aa: CASSFYPGTGNTGELFF; CDR3nt: TGTGCCAGCAGTTTCTACCCTGGGACAGGGAACACCGGGGAGCTGTTTTTT; v_gene: TRBV28; j_gene: TRBJ2-2; abundance: .; d_gene: TRBD1
CDR3aa: CASSLAGAYGVEETQYF; CDR3nt: TGCGCCAGCAGCTTGGCCGGGGCATACGGCGTTGAGGAGACCCAGTACTTC; v_gene: TRBV5-1; j_gene: TRBJ2-5; abundance: .; d_gene: .
CDR3aa: CASSQVSSYEQYF; CDR3nt: TGCGCCAGCAGCCAGGTTTCTTCCTACGAGCAGTACTTC; v_gene: TRBV5-1; j_gene: TRBJ2-7; abundance: .; d_gene: .
CDR3aa: CASRPGATSSYNEQFF; CDR3nt: TGTGCCAGCAGGCCAGGGGCCACTAGCTCCTACAATGAGCAGTTCTTC; v_gene: TRBV5-6; j_gene: TRBJ2-1; abundance: .; d_gene: .
CDR3aa: CASSSPLAGEYDTQYF; CDR3nt: TGTGCCAGCAGCTCGCCTCTAGCGGGAGAGTATGATACGCAGTATTTT; v_gene: TRBV7-9; j_gene: TRBJ2-3; abundance: .; d_gene: TRBD2
CDR3aa: CASSLVGRASSYNEQFF; CDR3nt: TGTGCCAGCAGTCTAGTCGGCAGGGCTAGCTCCTACAATGAGCAGTTCTTC; v_gene: TRBV28; j_gene: TRBJ2-1; abundance: .; d_gene: .
CDR3aa: CASSLLTFTDTQYF; CDR3nt: TGTGCCAGCAGTTTACTTACATTCACAGATACGCAGTATTTT; v_gene: TRBV28; j_gene: TRBJ2-3; abundance: .; d_gene: .